The 10 T cell receptor beta chains given below trace back to one sample, sequenced in a study of T cell repertoires in aging, cancer and after chemotherapy (dated by TCRdb to the late 2010s). TCR beta rearrangements were amplified from genomic DNA extracted from peripheral blood rather than from sorted cells or RNA. Sequenced on an Illumina MiSeq. Rearranged TRB sequences spanning V, D and J segments were amplified in a multiplex touch-down PCR with a mixed TRB-A/B primer pool. TCRdb trimmed the raw reads at Q25, called clones with MiXCR and kept productive beta chains. CDR3 protein duplicates are merged, each entry listing the most common genes and DNA. The table for this sample lists fewer than 2,000 distinct CDR3 sequences; 23% of them were counted only once. Clones ranked in the top ten supply approximately 24% of the sample. The material sequenced was blood. Receptors originate from a human donor with a blood cancer.

By share of the sample, this clonotype is medium-sized. In DNA, the CDR3 is TGCGCCAGCAACCCCGGGACAGGAGGTACTGAAGCTTTCTTT. It specifies CASNPGTGGTEAFF. The chain couples TRBV5-1 to TRBJ1-1; 8 bases match TRBD1. The CDR3 runs 14 residues. Trimming removed 6 bases from V and 5 bases from J; junction bases left unmatched: 9. The germline CDR1 and CDR2 sequences are SGHRS and YFSETQ.

The V gene is TRBV4-2, the J gene TRBJ2-1; no clear D. This CDR3 spans 15 amino acids. Trimming removed 0 bases from V and 0 bases from J, with 6 bases in between. Per the germline V gene, CDR1 is LGHNA and CDR2 is YNFKEQ. This CDR3 is CASSQDRFSYNEQFF. Here the CDR3 DNA reads TGTGCCAGCAGCCAAGACCGGTTCTCCTACAATGAGCAGTTCTTC.

This clonotype counts as medium-sized. This chain connects TRBV7-9 to TRBJ1-2; TRBD1 might be the D (5 bases). The V end lost 3 bases, the J end lost 7 bases, and 6 bases lay between the germline ends. CDR1 is SEHNR and CDR2 is FQNEAQ in the germline V gene (reference sequence). This CDR3 region has 11 residues. The CDR3 spells CASSFGGGYTF. The DNA for the CDR3 is TGTGCCAGCAGCTTTGGGGGTGGCTACACCTTC.

A few counts support this clonotype. V and J are TRBV20-1 and TRBJ1-1; D is unresolved. CDR3 length: 13 residues. Trimming cost V 4 bases and J 0 bases, with 9 bases left between them. The germline CDR1 and CDR2 sequences are DFQATT and SNEGSKA (reference sequence). DNA of the CDR3: TGCAGTGCTACCAACGCCTTGAACACTGAAGCTTTCTTT. This codes for CSATNALNTEAFF.

By sample share, this clonotype is medium-sized (0.01 to 0.1%). This chain joins TRBV30 and TRBJ1-4, with D uncertain. Per the germline V gene, CDR1 is GTSNPN and CDR2 is SVGIG (reference sequence). The CDR3 covers 16 residues. The V end was cut by 3 bases, the J end by 0 bases, with 14 bases between. This CDR3 reads CAWSLPSGATNEKLFF. The CDR3 DNA reads TGTGCCTGGAGCCTACCCTCGGGCGCAACTAATGAAAAACTGTTTTTT.

Relative to its sample, this clonotype is medium-sized. This chain joins TRBV5-1 and TRBJ2-6; 7 bases fit TRBD1. Germline lookup yields CDR1 SGHRS and CDR2 YFSETQ. CDR3 length: 17 amino acids. V shed 3 bases and J 2 bases; nucleotides not matched to a gene: 8. CDR3: CASSWTGGETGANVLTF. Written as DNA, the CDR3 is TGCGCCAGCAGCTGGACAGGAGGAGAAACTGGGGCCAACGTCCTGACTTTC.

The V call is TRBV27, the J call TRBJ2-2; 8 nucleotides agree with TRBD1. The CDR3 loop spans 15 amino acids. Per germline, CDR1 MNHEY and CDR2 SMNVEV (reference sequence). V shed 4 bases, J shed 4 bases, and the junction held 5 bases outside the gene matches. CDR3 nucleotides: TGTGCCAGCAGTTATGGACAGGGTGCCACCGGGGAGCTGTTTTTT. It translates to CASSYGQGATGELFF.

V and J are TRBV4-3 and TRBJ2-6; D could derive from TRBD1 or TRBD2 (5 bases each). The CDR3 spans 15 residues. The germline gives CDR1 LGHNA, CDR2 YSLEER. Trimming pared 0 bases from V and 4 bases from J, leaving 7 bases between. CDR3 nucleotides: TGCGCCAGCAGCCAAGAGGGGGTCGGGGCCAACGTCCTGACTTTC. Residues: CASSQEGVGANVLTF.

The chain recombines TRBV6-6 with TRBJ2-7; D is possibly TRBD2 (6 bases). The CDR3 consists of 13 residues. Germline-derived CDR1 and CDR2 are MNHNY and SVGAGI (reference sequence). Trimming stripped 6 bases from V and 3 bases from J, with 12 bases between. CDR3 DNA: TGTGCCAGCAGCTCACCCGGGAGCTACGAGCAGTACGTC. Amino acids: CASSSPGSYEQYV.

This clonotype was found a few times. The chain links TRBV5-6 to TRBJ2-3; D is possibly TRBD1 (8 bases). The CDR3 length is 14 residues. Trimming removed 3 bases from V and 4 bases from J, with 12 bases in between. Germline CDR1 is SGHDT and CDR2 is YYEEEE. The CDR3, as DNA: TGTGCCAGCAGCTCACAGGGGGGGGCAGATACGCAGTATTTT. Translating gives CASSSQGGADTQYF. Supplemented by reference TRBV5-6 and TRBJ2-3, the full variable domain reads DAGVTQSPTHLIKTRGQQVTLRCSPKSGHDTVSWYQQALGQGPQFIFQYYEEEERQRGNFPDRFSGHQFPNYSSELNVNALLLGDSALYLCASSSQGGADTQYFGPGTRLTVL.